This T cell receptor (beta chain) was identified in a study of T cells expressing NK-cell markers. Whole-study context: Investigators obtained TCR beta repertoires from sorted CD3+CD56+NKG2C+, CD3+CD56+NKG2C- and CD3+CD56-NKG2C+ T cells. Study conclusions and caveats: A few donors' CD3+CD56-NKG2C+ cells were dominated by the same clonotypes.

TCRdb reprocessed the 5' RACE reads, with one entry per CDR3 protein and no DNA. This listing includes some 440,000 distinct CDR3 sequences. Germline V gene data show CDR1 as DFQATT and CDR2 as SNEGSKA (reference sequence). The CDR3 is made up of 14 amino acids. As to this clonotype: Its antigen is undetermined.

Sequenced input: blood T cells: a sorted CD56 or NKG2C T cell subset, CD4+ or CD8+ T cells, or bulk PBMC T cells (not recorded which). The gene calls are TRBV20-1 and TRBJ1-6. This clonotype was obtained from a woman in her forties or fifties in good health. CDR3 sequence reads: CSATTQGRNSPLHF.